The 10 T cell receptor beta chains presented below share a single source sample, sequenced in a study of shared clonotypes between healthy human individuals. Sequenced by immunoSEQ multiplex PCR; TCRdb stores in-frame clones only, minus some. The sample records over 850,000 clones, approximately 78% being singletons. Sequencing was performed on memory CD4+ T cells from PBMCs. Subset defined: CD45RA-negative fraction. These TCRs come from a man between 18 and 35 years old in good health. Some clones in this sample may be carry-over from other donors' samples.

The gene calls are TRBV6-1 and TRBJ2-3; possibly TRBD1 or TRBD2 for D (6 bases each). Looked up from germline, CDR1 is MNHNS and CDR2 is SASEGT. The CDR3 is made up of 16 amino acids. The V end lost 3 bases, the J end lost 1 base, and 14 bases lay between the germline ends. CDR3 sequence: CASSDRRGAGTDTQYF. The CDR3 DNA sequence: TGTGCCAGCAGTGATCGAAGGGGGGCGGGCACAGATACGCAGTATTTT.

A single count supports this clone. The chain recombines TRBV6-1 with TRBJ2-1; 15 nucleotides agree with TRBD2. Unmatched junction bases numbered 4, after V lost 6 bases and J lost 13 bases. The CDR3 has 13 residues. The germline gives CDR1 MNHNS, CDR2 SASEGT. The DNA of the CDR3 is TGTGCCAGCAGATGGACTAGCGGGAGGGCCCAGTTCTTC. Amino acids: CASRWTSGRAQFF.

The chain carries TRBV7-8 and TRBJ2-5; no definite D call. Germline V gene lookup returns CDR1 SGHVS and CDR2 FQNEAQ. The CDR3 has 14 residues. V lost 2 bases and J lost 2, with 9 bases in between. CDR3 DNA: TGTGCCAGCAGCTTAACCCAAACACAAGAGACCCAGTACTTC. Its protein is CASSLTQTQETQYF.

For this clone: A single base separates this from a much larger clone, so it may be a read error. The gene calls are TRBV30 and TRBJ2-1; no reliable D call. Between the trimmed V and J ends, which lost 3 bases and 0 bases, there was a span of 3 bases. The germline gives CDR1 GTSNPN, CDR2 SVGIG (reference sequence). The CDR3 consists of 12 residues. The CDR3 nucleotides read TGTGCCTGGAGGGGCTCCTACAATGAGCAGTTCTTC. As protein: CAWRGSYNEQFF.

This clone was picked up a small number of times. CDR3 bases: TGCAGCGTTGGGGGGCCTATTAGGGCAAGGTACCAAGAGACCCAGTACTTC. This sequence encodes CSVGGPIRARYQETQYF. The chain carries TRBV29-1 and TRBJ2-5; TRBD1 might be the D (6 bases). Germline CDR1 is SQVTM and CDR2 is ANQGSEA. V lost 4 bases, J lost 0 bases, and 21 bases lay in between. CDR3 length equals 17 residues.

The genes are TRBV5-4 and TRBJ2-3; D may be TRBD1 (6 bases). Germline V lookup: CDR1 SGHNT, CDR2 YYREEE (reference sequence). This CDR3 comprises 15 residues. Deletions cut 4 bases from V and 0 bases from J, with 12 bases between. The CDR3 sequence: CASSQGLESTDTQYF. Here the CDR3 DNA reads TGTGCCAGCAGCCAGGGGCTTGAAAGCACAGATACGCAGTATTTT.

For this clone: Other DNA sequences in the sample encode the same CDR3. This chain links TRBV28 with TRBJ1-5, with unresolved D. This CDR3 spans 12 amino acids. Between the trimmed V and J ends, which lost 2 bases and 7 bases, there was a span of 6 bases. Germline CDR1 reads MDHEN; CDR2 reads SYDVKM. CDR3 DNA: TGTGCCAGCAGTTTAGTCGGACAGCCCCAGCATTTT. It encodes CASSLVGQPQHF. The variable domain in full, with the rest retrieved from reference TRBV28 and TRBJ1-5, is DVKVTQSSRYLVKRTGEKVFLECVQDMDHENMFWYRQDPGLGLRLIYFSYDVKMKEKGDIPEGYSVSREKKERFSLILESASTNQTSMYLCASSLVGQPQHFGDGTRLSIL.

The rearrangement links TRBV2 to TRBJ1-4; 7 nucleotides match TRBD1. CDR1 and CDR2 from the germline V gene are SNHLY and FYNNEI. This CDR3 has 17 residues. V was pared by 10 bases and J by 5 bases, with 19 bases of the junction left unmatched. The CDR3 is CATGPDRTLGGNEKLFF. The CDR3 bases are TGTGCCACCGGACCGGACAGGACCCTTGGGGGAAATGAAAAACTGTTTTTT. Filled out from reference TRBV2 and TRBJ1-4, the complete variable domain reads EPEVTQTPSHQVTQMGQEVILRCVPISNHLYFYWYRQILGQKVEFLVSFYNNEISEKSEIFDDQFSVERPDGSNFTLKIRSTKLEDSAMYFCATGPDRTLGGNEKLFFGSGTQLSVL.

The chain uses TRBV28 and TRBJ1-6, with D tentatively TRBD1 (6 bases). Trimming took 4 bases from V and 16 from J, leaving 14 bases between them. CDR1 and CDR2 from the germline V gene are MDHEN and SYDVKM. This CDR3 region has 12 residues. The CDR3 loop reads CASSSGDRLLHF. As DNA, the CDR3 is TGTGCCAGCAGTTCAGGGGACCGCCTTCTCCACTTT.

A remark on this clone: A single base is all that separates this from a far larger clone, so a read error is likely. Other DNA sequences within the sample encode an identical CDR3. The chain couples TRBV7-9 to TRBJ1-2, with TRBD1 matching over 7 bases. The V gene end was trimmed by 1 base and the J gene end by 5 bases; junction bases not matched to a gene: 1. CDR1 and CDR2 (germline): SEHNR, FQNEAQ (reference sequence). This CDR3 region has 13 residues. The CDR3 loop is CASSLEQGYGYTF. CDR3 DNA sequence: TGTGCCAGCAGCTTAGAACAGGGGTATGGCTACACCTTC. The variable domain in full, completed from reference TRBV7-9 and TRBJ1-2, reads DTGVSQNPRHKITKRGQNVTFRCDPISEHNRLYWYRQTLGQGPEFLTYFQNEAQLEKSRLLSDRFSAERPKGSFSTLEIQRTEQGDSAMYLCASSLEQGYGYTFGSGTRLTVV.